This TCR beta chain was sequenced for a study of T-cell memory formation after mild COVID-19. About the study: The TCR clusters were mostly specific to one donor. Whole-study results and caveats: Among CD4+ contracting clones, most were CM and EM, and CD8+ ones EMRA. Nothing confirmed that second-wave clones peaking on day 37 were specific for SARS-CoV-2.

Germline lookup yields CDR1 DFQATT and CDR2 SNEGSKA (reference sequence). J lost 6 bases, V lost 3 bases, and 15 bases had no gene match. The CDR3 has 17 residues. A note on this clonotype: Its antigen is still unknown.

TCRdb reprocessed the 5' RACE reads with MiXCR, giving one entry per CDR3 protein. The data contain 150,000 to 200,000 distinct CDR3 sequences, around 15% of them singletons. The chain recombines TRBV20-1 with TRBJ2-2; TRBD1 aligns across 8 bases. The sample consisted of PBMCs or a T cell subset sorted from them (not recorded which). The sequence was obtained from an adult woman who had mild COVID-19 (a few samples of this study predate the infection). Cell type and time point are not known. CDR3 sequence reads: CSASTPRTGTVAGELFF. As DNA, the CDR3 is TGCAGTGCTAGCACCCCGAGGACAGGGACGGTTGCCGGGGAGCTGTTTTTT.